The source of this T cell receptor (beta chain) is a study of shared clonotypes between healthy human individuals. As originally analysed: ImmunoSEQ sequences covered only the junction and lacked quality scores; filtering therefore differed. Profiling relied on immunoSEQ multiplex PCR, and the TCRdb table lists in-frame clones only, not all of them. V and J calls plus clone size are reproduced from that table; the DNA served to infer D and trimming. Counted here are 760,000 or so clones, 90% to 98% occurring once; the ten biggest clones make up less than 0.25%. Naive CD8 cells lacked CD45RO and underwent positive selection for CCR7, leaving out terminally differentiated effector memory CD45RA+ cells. Germline trimming cut 5 bases from V and 8 bases from J; bases unmatched to any gene: 15. The length of the CDR3 is 18 residues. In germline, CDR1 is KGHSH, CDR2 LQKENI.

The specimen sequenced was naive CD8+ T cells sorted from blood. J is TRBJ2-1 and V is TRBV18; 13 bases are a match to TRBD2. This TCR was sampled from a man aged 25 to 40 in good health. The CDR3 sequence is CASSGPAGTSGIGDEQFF. CDR3 in DNA: TGTGCCAGCTCAGGACCCGCCGGGACTAGCGGGATTGGGGATGAGCAGTTCTTC.